What follows are 16 T cell receptor beta chains derived from one specimen sequenced in a study of cytomegalovirus exposure and HLA in healthy donors. The PCR used 60 Vbeta and 13 Jbeta primers. Sequenced by immunoSEQ multiplex PCR; TCRdb stores in-frame clones only, minus some. Here the sample spans 170,000 or so clones, 83% being singletons. The specimen was PBMCs. The receptors originated from a man between 50 and 59 years old in good health and CMV-seronegative.

This chain joins TRBV7-9 and TRBJ2-7, with D possibly TRBD1 on 5 matching bases. The CDR3 consists of 15 residues. With 8 bases removed from V and 2 bases from J, the gap between germline ends came to 19 bases. Looked up from germline, CDR1 is SEHNR and CDR2 is FQNEAQ (reference sequence). CDR3 DNA: TGTGCCAGCGGAACCGGACCGACAGCCACCTACGAGCAGTACTTC. Encoded protein: CASGTGPTATYEQYF.

This clone was detected once. V is TRBV19 and J is TRBJ1-4; TRBD1 is a possible D gene (6 bases). Deletions cut 7 bases from V and 0 bases from J, with 15 bases between. CDR3 length: 16 amino acids. Germline V gene data show CDR1 as LNHDA and CDR2 as SQIVND (reference sequence). DNA for the CDR3: TGTGCCAGTAAAGGACAGAGATCTGCAACTAATGAAAAACTGTTTTTT. Translating gives CASKGQRSATNEKLFF.

Worth noting for this clone: An end of the junction differs from the germline gene, which may be a read error. The chain links TRBV7-9 to TRBJ2-7; 9 nucleotides line up with TRBD1. This CDR3 is built from 14 residues. Germline assignment: CDR1 SEHNR and CDR2 FQNEAQ (reference sequence). The CDR3 sequence is CSSSSSGTGNEQYF. The DNA of the CDR3 is TGTTCCAGCAGCTCGTCCGGGACAGGGAACGAGCAGTACTTC.

Only a few counts were recorded for this clone. The V call is TRBV18, the J call TRBJ2-5; TRBD2 aligns across 7 bases. The V gene end was trimmed by 3 bases and the J gene end by 0 bases; junction bases not matched to a gene: 10. Germline V gene data show CDR1 as KGHSH and CDR2 as LQKENI. The CDR3 totals 17 residues. Written as DNA, the CDR3 is TGTGCCAGCTCACCCCGTGAGCGGGGCTCGTACCAAGAGACCCAGTACTTC. Residues: CASSPRERGSYQETQYF.

The chain couples TRBV30 to TRBJ2-5; TRBD2 is a possible D gene (5 bases). The CDR3 is 14 amino acids. Trimming left V 0 bases short and J 1 base short, with 9 bases between. CDR1 is GTSNPN, CDR2 SVGIG, per germline (reference sequence). The CDR3 loop is CAWSVSSGQETQYF. The CDR3 DNA sequence: TGTGCCTGGAGTGTCTCGAGCGGCCAAGAGACCCAGTACTTC.

The sample holds one count of this clone. The chain links TRBV7-8 to TRBJ2-3; TRBD2 matches at 7 bases. The CDR3 consists of 15 residues. The V gene's germline CDR1 is SGHVS and CDR2 FQNEAQ. The V and J ends lost 5 bases and 0 bases, in that order; junction bases with no gene match: 5. The CDR3 bases are TGTGCCAGCAGCGTTCCGGGGGGAAGCACAGATACGCAGTATTTT. Amino acid sequence: CASSVPGGSTDTQYF.

The chain combines TRBV5-1 with TRBJ2-7, with 9 bases that match TRBD2. The CDR3 covers 17 residues. From germline, CDR1 is SGHRS and CDR2 YFSETQ. The V and J ends lost 3 bases and 1 base, in that order; junction bases with no gene match: 11. The CDR3 spells CASSSRGGGTYSYEQYF. The CDR3 DNA sequence: TGCGCCAGCAGCTCCCGCGGGGGGGGGACGTATTCCTACGAGCAGTACTTC.

This clone was seen a few times. The chain carries TRBV2 and TRBJ1-5; a weak D match, TRBD1 (6 bases). V lost 1 base, J lost 5 bases, and 12 bases lay in between. Germline-derived CDR1 and CDR2 are SNHLY and FYNNEI. The CDR3 loop spans 15 amino acids. The CDR3 DNA reads as TGTGCCAGCAGTGAAGGGGGGGGCGCTTATCAGCCCCAGCATTTT. It encodes CASSEGGGAYQPQHF.

The V gene is TRBV7-3, the J gene TRBJ1-1; possible D gene TRBD1, 6 bases. The CDR3 runs 16 residues. Germline V lookup: CDR1 SGHTA, CDR2 FQGTGA. Trimming stripped 1 base from V and 1 base from J, with 13 bases between. In DNA form, the CDR3 reads TGTGCCAGCAGCTTAAGACAGGTTCGCTCGAACACTGAAGCTTTCTTT. This codes for CASSLRQVRSNTEAFF. The complete variable domain, with remaining parts taken from reference TRBV7-3 and TRBJ1-1, reads GAGVSQTPSNKVTEKGKYVELRCDPISGHTALYWYRQSLGQGPEFLIYFQGTGAADDSGLPNDRFFAVRPEGSVSTLKIQRTERGDSAVYLCASSLRQVRSNTEAFFGQGTRLTVV.

The gene calls are TRBV7-2 and TRBJ2-7, with D possibly being TRBD1 (6 bases). This CDR3 region has 14 residues. From germline, CDR1 is SGHTA and CDR2 FQGNSA. V was trimmed by 4 bases and J by 4 bases, leaving 14 bases between them. The CDR3 coding sequence is TGTGCCAGCAGCTGGGACAAGTCATCTTACGAGCAGTACTTC. Residues: CASSWDKSSYEQYF.

The chain joins TRBV19 to TRBJ2-3; TRBD2 might be the D (5 bases). The germline V and J ends were trimmed by 6 bases and 1 base, with 8 bases remaining between them. The CDR3 runs 13 residues. CDR1 is LNHDA, CDR2 SQIVND, per germline (reference sequence). Written as DNA, the CDR3 is TGTGCCAGTAGGCGAGCGGGCACAGATACGCAGTATTTT. The encoded protein is CASRRAGTDTQYF.

This sequence joins TRBV9 and TRBJ2-1; D uncertain. Trimming removed 8 bases at V and 1 base at J, with 13 bases between. CDR1 SGDLS and CDR2 YYNGEE come from the germline V gene. CDR3 length equals 14 residues. In nucleotides, the CDR3 is TGTGCCAGGTGGGCCGCTCCGTCCTACAATGAGCAGTTCTTC. This sequence encodes CARWAAPSYNEQFF. Variable domain in full (rest from reference TRBV9 and TRBJ2-1): DSGVTQTPKHLITATGQRVTLRCSPRSGDLSVYWYQQSLDQGLQFLIQYYNGEERAKGNILERFSAQQFPDLHSELNLSSLELGDSALYFCARWAAPSYNEQFFGPGTRLTVL.

The CDR3 DNA reads as TGCGCCAGCAGCTTGGCCGGACAGGGCAATCAGCCCCAGCATTTT. Its protein is CASSLAGQGNQPQHF. V is TRBV5-1 and J is TRBJ1-5, with 7 nucleotides matching TRBD1. The germline V gene encodes CDR1 SGHRS and CDR2 YFSETQ. V gave up 0 bases and J gave up 2 bases; unmatched junction bases: 2. This CDR3 has 15 amino acids.

The chain couples TRBV7-2 to TRBJ1-2, with 9 bases identical to TRBD1. This CDR3 contains 16 residues. Germline V gene lookup returns CDR1 SGHTA and CDR2 FQGNSA. Trimming at V came to 5 bases and at J to 1 base, leaving 8 bases not matched to a gene. The CDR3 here is CASSRPGQGVNYGYTF. CDR3 nucleotides: TGTGCCAGCAGCCGACCGGGACAGGGCGTTAACTATGGCTACACCTTC. Based on the CDR3 plus reference TRBV7-2 and TRBJ1-2, the full variable domain is GAGVSQSPSNKVTEKGKDVELRCDPISGHTALYWYRQSLGQGLEFLIYFQGNSAPDKSGLPSDRFSAERTGGSVSTLTIQRTQQEDSAVYLCASSRPGQGVNYGYTFGSGTRLTVV.

The chain links TRBV27 to TRBJ1-1, with 9 bases matching TRBD1. This CDR3 comprises 16 residues. The V segment lost 6 bases and the J segment 3 bases; nucleotides outside the gene matches: 11. Germline V gene sequence: CDR1 MNHEY, CDR2 SMNVEV (reference sequence). The CDR3 loop is CASRSQGAGGDTEAFF. For the CDR3, the DNA is TGTGCCAGCAGGTCACAGGGGGCGGGTGGGGACACTGAAGCTTTCTTT.

This rearrangement joins TRBV28 to TRBJ2-3, with 9 positions matching TRBD2. Germline loops: CDR1 MDHEN, CDR2 SYDVKM. The CDR3 contains 13 residues. The chain's CDR3 is CASGGGVEDTQYF. The CDR3 bases are TGTGCAAGCGGCGGGGGGGTAGAAGATACGCAGTATTTT.